This T cell receptor beta chain was found in a study of regulatory T cells in long-lasting Graves disease. In this sample, this clonotype turned up many times. Arm-PCR of CDR3 regions and iRepertoire HTBI primers were used to build TCR beta libraries. TCRdb redid the calling of the multiplex PCR reads with MiXCR, one entry per CDR3 protein. Among roughly 560,000 distinct CDR3 sequences listed, around 15% were seen once. The CDR3 contains 17 residues. The germline CDR1 and CDR2 sequences are MNHEY and SMNVEV (reference sequence). Trimming cost V 8 bases and J 1 base; bases outside gene matches: 12. Time point indicated: newly diagnosed GD, antithyroid drugs for less than 3 months. Extracted PBMC RNA gave rise to the TCR library. Graves' disease diagnosis was established per American Thyroid Association guidelines. The same specimen was also included in a second study, on T cells in Graves' hyperthyroidism and ophthalmopathy. This second report adds: Stability of Graves' hyperthyroidism was defined as absent ophthalmopathy progression within 18 months. Patients aged 18 to 65 had newly diagnosed hyperthyroidism lasting under 2 months.

The specimen comprised peripheral blood mononuclear cells (PBMCs), sampled at new diagnosis, from a patient treated with antithyroid drugs. This TCR came from a woman aged 40-60 years with Graves disease. The chain combines TRBV27 with TRBJ2-2, with 8 bases fitting TRBD2. CDR3: CASARLGLALNTGELFF. CDR3 bases: TGTGCCAGCGCCCGATTAGGACTAGCTCTGAACACCGGGGAGCTGTTTTTT.